This T cell receptor (beta chain) was captured in a study of spatial heterogeneity in lung cancer. Time point described: sample taken at primary tumor resection. TCR cDNA molecules each carried a unique molecular identifier. Via MiXCR, TCRdb re-called the 5' RACE reads, giving one row per CDR3 protein. The table lists 20,000 or so distinct CDR3 sequences, about 3.3% of them singletons, with under 35% in the top ten. The length of the CDR3 is 13 residues. CDR1 and CDR2 from the germline V gene are MDHEN and SYDVKM. After removal of 6 bases from V and 4 bases from J, the junction contained 4 bases not matched to a gene. This clonotype was observed at least ten times.

This TCR was recovered from a female donor with early-stage non-small cell lung cancer. The sequencing used PBMCs, collected at surgery. The V gene is TRBV28, the J gene TRBJ1-2, with 8 bases matching TRBD1. The CDR3 is CASSQGAGYGYTF. Here the CDR3 DNA reads TGTGCCAGCAGCCAGGGGGCAGGCTATGGCTACACCTTC.